This T cell receptor beta chain was captured by sequencing in a study of T cells in Graves' hyperthyroidism and ophthalmopathy. Points on this clonotype: What it binds is unknown.

Trimming cost V 3 bases and J 7 bases, with 4 bases left between them. CDR1 is SEHNR, CDR2 FQNEAQ, per germline (reference sequence). The CDR3 contains 11 residues. Whole-study findings and limits: Stable hyperthyroidism and ophthalmopathy were separated using 13 V-J signatures. The model foresaw ophthalmopathy a median around 6.8 months prior to onset.

TCR beta CDR3 regions were amplified from RNA. Researchers ran a first-round RT-PCR on the TCR CDR3 using the HTBI primer set. TCRdb redid the calling of the multiplex PCR reads with MiXCR, one entry per CDR3 protein. The profile shows approximately 530,000 distinct CDR3 sequences, approximately 15% of them singletons. Sequencing was performed on blood. The TCR sequence derives from a woman aged 18-35 years with Graves' hyperthyroidism. This rearrangement joins TRBV7-9 to TRBJ2-1; D remains ambiguous. CDR3 DNA: TGTGCCAGCAGCTTCGAAAATGAGCAGTTCTTC. Translation gives CASSFENEQFF.